Presented here are 21 T cell receptor beta chains from one specimen sequenced in a study of shared clonotypes between healthy human individuals. Profiled with immunoSEQ multiplex PCR; TCRdb holds only in-frame clones, not every one. Here the sample spans millions of clones, 80% to 95% being singletons. Source material: naive CD4+ T cells from PBMCs. As for subset: CD45RA+ positively selected. The source of these receptors is a man between 18 and 35 years old in good health. Some clones in this sample may be carry-over from other donors' samples.

The chain has TRBV9 and TRBJ2-7; TRBD2 matches at 9 bases. CDR1 and CDR2 (germline): SGDLS, YYNGEE. V was clipped by 5 bases and J by 2 bases; unmatched bases: 8. This CDR3 region has 15 residues. The DNA for the CDR3 is TGTGCCAGCAGACTTGGCGGGAGGGGACCCTACGAGCAGTACTTC. This gives the protein CASRLGGRGPYEQYF. Together with reference TRBV9 and TRBJ2-7, the CDR3 gives the full variable domain: DSGVTQTPKHLITATGQRVTLRCSPRSGDLSVYWYQQSLDQGLQFLIQYYNGEERAKGNILERFSAQQFPDLHSELNLSSLELGDSALYFCASRLGGRGPYEQYFGPGTRLTVT.

With regard to this clone: This sample includes further DNA sequences coding for the same CDR3. The rearrangement joins TRBV5-6 to TRBJ2-7; D may be TRBD2 (6 bases). The ends were cut back, 2 bases at V and 6 bases at J, with 6 bases in the middle. This CDR3 contains 11 residues. Germline assignment: CDR1 SGHDT and CDR2 YYEEEE. The CDR3 here is CASSLAGEQYF. The CDR3 region has the DNA TGTGCCAGCAGCTTAGCGGGCGAGCAGTACTTC. The variable domain in full, completed from reference TRBV5-6 and TRBJ2-7, reads DAGVTQSPTHLIKTRGQQVTLRCSPKSGHDTVSWYQQALGQGPQFIFQYYEEEERQRGNFPDRFSGHQFPNYSSELNVNALLLGDSALYLCASSLAGEQYFGPGTRLTVT.

The rearrangement links TRBV28 to TRBJ1-1; 11 nucleotides match TRBD1. V lost 6 bases and J lost 11; bases outside the gene matches: 11. This CDR3 has 14 residues. In germline, CDR1 is MDHEN, CDR2 SYDVKM. As DNA, the CDR3 is TGTGCCAGCAGGACTTCAGGACAGGGGGCGAGGGCTTTCTTT. This sequence encodes CASRTSGQGARAFF.

The rearrangement uses TRBV10-3 and TRBJ2-1; tentatively, D is TRBD2 (5 bases). Per the germline V gene, CDR1 is ENHRY and CDR2 is SYGVKD. V lost 6 bases and J 8 bases, leaving 14 bases between the germline ends. The CDR3 runs 13 residues. Written as DNA, the CDR3 is TGTGCCATCAGGTCAATTCGGGGAGATGAGCAGTTCTTC. Translation: CAIRSIRGDEQFF.

This clone has only a few counts. The same CDR3 can be traced to other DNA sequences in this sample. The chain links TRBV28 to TRBJ2-1; D gene uncertain. Trimming removed 1 base from V and 3 bases from J, with 1 base in between. The CDR3 is 12 amino acids. Germline values: CDR1 MDHEN, CDR2 SYDVKM. The CDR3 region is CASSLFYNEQFF. Written as DNA, the CDR3 is TGTGCCAGCAGTTTATTCTACAATGAGCAGTTCTTC.

This chain connects TRBV6-1 to TRBJ1-2, with a tentative D call TRBD1 (5 bases). With 4 bases removed from V and 4 bases from J, the gap between germline ends came to 10 bases. This CDR3 has 13 amino acids. CDR1 MNHNS and CDR2 SASEGT come from the germline V gene. This chain's CDR3 is CASSVGLLYGYTF. The CDR3, as DNA: TGTGCCAGCAGTGTGGGGCTGCTCTATGGCTACACCTTC.

This chain joins TRBV19 and TRBJ1-2; tentative D call: TRBD1 (5 bases). The germline CDR1 and CDR2 sequences are LNHDA and SQIVND (reference sequence). The ends were cut back, 5 bases at V and 5 bases at J, with 18 bases in the middle. The length of the CDR3 is 15 residues. CDR3 loop: CASSPRDSGGYGYTF. The CDR3 nucleotides read TGTGCCAGTAGTCCCCGGGACTCCGGAGGGTATGGCTACACCTTC.

Points on this clone: Distinct nucleotide sequences in the sample also encode this CDR3. J is TRBJ1-1 and V is TRBV5-1; D call uncertain. Looked up from germline, CDR1 is SGHRS and CDR2 is YFSETQ. The germline V and J ends were trimmed by 0 bases and 3 bases, with 9 bases remaining between them. The CDR3 extends over 14 amino acids. CDR3 in amino acids: CASSLGFGDTEAFF. The CDR3 DNA is TGCGCCAGCAGCTTGGGTTTTGGGGACACTGAAGCTTTCTTT.

The count of this clone is one. The DNA of the CDR3 is TGTGCCAGCAGCTCCCTTTCTGCAACTAATGAAAAACTGTTTTTT. This encodes CASSSLSATNEKLFF. The chain combines TRBV11-2 with TRBJ1-4; no clear D. This CDR3 is 15 amino acids long. CDR1 is SGHAT and CDR2 is FQNNGV in the germline V gene. V lost 4 bases to trimming and J lost 0 bases, with 9 bases between them.

The chain has TRBV5-1 and TRBJ1-4; TRBD1 is a possible D gene (5 bases). The V end lost 4 bases, the J end lost 6 bases, and 10 bases lay between the germline ends. The germline gives CDR1 SGHRS, CDR2 YFSETQ. The CDR3 runs 13 residues. The CDR3 region has the DNA TGCGCCAGCAGCAGGGGAGGTTATGAAAAACTGTTTTTT. Protein product: CASSRGGYEKLFF.

V is TRBV10-1 and J is TRBJ2-5; D is undetermined. The germline V and J ends were trimmed by 4 bases and 4 bases, with 7 bases remaining between them. CDR1 WNHNN and CDR2 SYGVQD come from the germline V gene (reference sequence). This CDR3 is 12 amino acids long. CDR3 in amino acids: CASSAGAETQYF. The DNA for the CDR3 is TGCGCCAGCAGTGCAGGCGCAGAGACCCAGTACTTC.

CDR3 in DNA: TGTGCCACCAGCAGAGACAGGGGGCAGGAGGAAAAACTGTTTTTT. Translated: CATSRDRGQEEKLFF. The chain is built from TRBV15 and TRBJ1-4; 8 bases are a match to TRBD1. The ends lost 0 bases at V and 8 bases at J; junction bases unmatched: 5. The CDR3 is 15 amino acids. CDR1 LNHNV and CDR2 YYDKDF come from the germline V gene (reference sequence). Filled out from reference TRBV15 and TRBJ1-4, the complete variable domain reads DAMVIQNPRYQVTQFGKPVTLSCSQTLNHNVMYWYQQKSSQAPKLLFHYYDKDFNNEADTPDNFQSRRPNTSFCFLDIRSPGLGDTAMYLCATSRDRGQEEKLFFGSGTQLSVL.

This clone was recorded once. The V call is TRBV5-1, the J call TRBJ2-1; 7 bases line up with TRBD2. The CDR3 sequence is 14 residues long. Trimming removed 4 bases from V and 9 bases from J; junction bases left unmatched: 10. Germline V CDR1 and CDR2: SGHRS, YFSETQ. The CDR3 sequence is CASSEGLPRVEQFF. The CDR3 nucleotides are TGCGCCAGCAGCGAGGGACTACCTAGGGTTGAGCAGTTCTTC. Full variable domain (remainder filled in from reference TRBV5-1 and TRBJ2-1): KAGVTQTPRYLIKTRGQQVTLSCSPISGHRSVSWYQQTPGQGLQFLFEYFSETQRNKGNFPGRFSGRQFSNSRSEMNVSTLELGDSALYLCASSEGLPRVEQFFGPGTRLTVL.

The chain couples TRBV25-1 to TRBJ1-2; TRBD1 might be the D (6 bases). In germline, CDR1 is MGHDK, CDR2 SYGVNS. V gave up 7 bases and J gave up 6 bases, with 9 bases separating them. The CDR3 loop spans 11 amino acids. Written as DNA, the CDR3 is TGTGCCAGCACACAGGGAAATGGCTACACCTTC. It encodes CASTQGNGYTF.

The V and J genes are TRBV6-1 and TRBJ2-3, with 11 bases that match TRBD2. Germline assignment: CDR1 MNHNS and CDR2 SASEGT. The CDR3 has 15 amino acids. The J segment lost 6 bases and the V segment lost 9 bases, leaving 11 bases of the junction unmatched. The DNA of the CDR3 is TGTGCCAGTCGGTCCGGGACTAGCGGCGGGGATACGCAGTATTTT. Amino acids: CASRSGTSGGDTQYF.

This chain joins TRBV6-4 and TRBJ1-1; 7 bases match TRBD1. The V segment lost 8 bases and the J segment 0 bases; nucleotides outside the gene matches: 6. The CDR3 contains 14 residues. From germline, CDR1 is MRHNA and CDR2 SNTAGT. The CDR3: CASLTGHLNTEAFF. DNA for the CDR3: TGTGCCAGCCTGACAGGGCACTTGAACACTGAAGCTTTCTTT.

This rearrangement joins TRBV2 to TRBJ2-1; maybe TRBD2 (6 bases). Per the germline V gene, CDR1 is SNHLY and CDR2 is FYNNEI. Trimming shortened V by 5 bases and J by 2 bases, and 13 bases separated the two germline ends. The CDR3 is 15 residues long. CDR3 loop: CASSRAGGPYNEQFF. DNA of the CDR3: TGTGCCAGCAGTCGAGCGGGTGGGCCCTACAATGAGCAGTTCTTC.

The chain joins TRBV6-5 to TRBJ1-3; D gene ambiguous. Germline values: CDR1 MNHEY, CDR2 SVGAGI. This CDR3 comprises 14 residues. The germline V and J ends were trimmed by 5 bases and 0 bases, with 8 bases remaining between them. The CDR3 reads CASSLSASGNTIYF. For the CDR3, the DNA is TGTGCCAGCAGTCTCAGTGCCTCTGGAAACACCATATATTTT.

The chain uses TRBV7-6 and TRBJ2-1, with D unclear. Germline V gene sequence: CDR1 SGHVS, CDR2 FNYEAQ. Trimming pared 5 bases from V and 5 bases from J, leaving 13 bases between. This CDR3 region has 14 residues. This CDR3 reads CASSPPGTHNEQFF. The DNA of the CDR3 is TGTGCCAGCAGCCCCCCGGGCACTCACAATGAGCAGTTCTTC.

Worth noting for this clone: Other DNA sequences within the sample encode an identical CDR3. V usage is TRBV7-3 and J usage is TRBJ2-1; 12 bases agree with TRBD2. The V gene end was trimmed by 5 bases and the J gene end by 4 bases; junction bases not matched to a gene: 6. Germline V lookup: CDR1 SGHTA, CDR2 FQGTGA. This CDR3 comprises 16 residues. Here the CDR3 reads CASSPLAGGPYNEQFF. Written as DNA, the CDR3 is TGTGCCAGCAGCCCTCTAGCGGGAGGGCCTTACAATGAGCAGTTCTTC.

The chain recombines TRBV25-1 with TRBJ2-3; tentative D call: TRBD2 (5 bases). The CDR3 runs to 16 residues. Trimming left V 2 bases short and J 5 bases short, with 17 bases between. The germline gives CDR1 MGHDK, CDR2 SYGVNS. The CDR3 nucleotides read TGTGCCAGCAGTGAAGCGCTAGGAGGTTATGGAGATACGCAGTATTTT. It yields the protein CASSEALGGYGDTQYF.